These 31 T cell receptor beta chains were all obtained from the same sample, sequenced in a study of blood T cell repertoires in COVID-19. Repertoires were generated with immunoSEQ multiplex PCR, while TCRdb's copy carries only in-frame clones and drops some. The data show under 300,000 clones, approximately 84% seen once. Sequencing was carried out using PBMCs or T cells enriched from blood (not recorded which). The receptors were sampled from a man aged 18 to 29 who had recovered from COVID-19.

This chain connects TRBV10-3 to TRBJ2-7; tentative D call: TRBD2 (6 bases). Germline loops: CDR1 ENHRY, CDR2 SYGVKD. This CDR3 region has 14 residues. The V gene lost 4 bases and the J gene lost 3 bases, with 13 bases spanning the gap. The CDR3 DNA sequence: TGTGCCATCAGTGCCGGGACTGGTTACTACGAGCAGTACTTC. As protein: CAISAGTGYYEQYF.

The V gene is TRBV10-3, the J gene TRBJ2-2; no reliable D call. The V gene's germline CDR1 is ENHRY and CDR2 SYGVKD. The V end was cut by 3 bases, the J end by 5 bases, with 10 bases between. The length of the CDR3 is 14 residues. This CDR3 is CAISEETPTGELFF. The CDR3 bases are TGTGCCATCAGTGAAGAAACACCAACCGGGGAGCTGTTTTTT.

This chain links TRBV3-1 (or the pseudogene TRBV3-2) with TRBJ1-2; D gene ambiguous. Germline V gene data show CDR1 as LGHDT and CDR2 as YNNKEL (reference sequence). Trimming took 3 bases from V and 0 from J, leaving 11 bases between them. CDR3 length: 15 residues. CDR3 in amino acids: CASSQDYITNYGYTF. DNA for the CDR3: TGTGCCAGCAGCCAGGACTATATTACTAACTATGGCTACACCTTC.

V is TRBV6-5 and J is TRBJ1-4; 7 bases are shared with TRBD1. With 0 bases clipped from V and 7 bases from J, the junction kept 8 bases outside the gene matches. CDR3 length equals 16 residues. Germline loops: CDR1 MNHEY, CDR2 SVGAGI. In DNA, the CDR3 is TGTGCCAGCAGTTACTCCCCAACAGGGGTTGGTGAAAAACTGTTTTTT. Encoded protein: CASSYSPTGVGEKLFF.

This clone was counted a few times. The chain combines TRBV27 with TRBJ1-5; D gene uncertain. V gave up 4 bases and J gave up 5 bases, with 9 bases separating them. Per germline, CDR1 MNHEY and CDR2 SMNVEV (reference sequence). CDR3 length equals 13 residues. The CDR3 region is CASSSRSHQPQHF. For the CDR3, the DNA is TGTGCCAGCAGTTCCCGGTCTCATCAGCCCCAGCATTTT.

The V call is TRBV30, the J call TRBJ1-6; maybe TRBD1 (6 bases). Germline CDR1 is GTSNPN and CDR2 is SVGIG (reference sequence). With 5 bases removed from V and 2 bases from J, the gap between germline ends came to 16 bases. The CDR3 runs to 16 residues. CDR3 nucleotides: TGTGCCTGGGGTAATACAGGGAACACCTATAATTCACCCCTCCACTTT. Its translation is CAWGNTGNTYNSPLHF.

CDR3 nucleotides: TGTGCCAGCAGCTTATGGACTAGCGGGAGTATCTACAATGAGCAGTTCTTC. This codes for CASSLWTSGSIYNEQFF. The chain recombines TRBV11-3 with TRBJ2-1, with 13 bases matching TRBD2. The CDR3 has 17 amino acids. With V trimmed by 2 bases and J by 3 bases, 4 bases remained unmatched. Germline loops: CDR1 SGHNT, CDR2 YENEEA.

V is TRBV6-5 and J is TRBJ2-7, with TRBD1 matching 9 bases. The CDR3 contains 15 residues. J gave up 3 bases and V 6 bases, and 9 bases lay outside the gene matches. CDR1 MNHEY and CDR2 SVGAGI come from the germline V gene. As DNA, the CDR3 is TGTGCCAGCAGGCGCGGGACAGGGCAATTCTACGAGCAGTACTTC. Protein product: CASRRGTGQFYEQYF.

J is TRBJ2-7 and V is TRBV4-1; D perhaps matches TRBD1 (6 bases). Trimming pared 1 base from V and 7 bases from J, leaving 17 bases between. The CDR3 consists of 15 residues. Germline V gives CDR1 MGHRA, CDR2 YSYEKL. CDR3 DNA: TGCGCCAGCAGCCAAGGGCAGGGGCCCGCACGGGAGCAGTACTTC. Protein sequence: CASSQGQGPAREQYF.

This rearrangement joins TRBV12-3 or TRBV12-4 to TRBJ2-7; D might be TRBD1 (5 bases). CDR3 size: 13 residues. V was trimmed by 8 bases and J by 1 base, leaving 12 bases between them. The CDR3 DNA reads TGTGCCAGCGCGACAGTCTCTTCCTACGAGCAGTACTTC. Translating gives CASATVSSYEQYF.

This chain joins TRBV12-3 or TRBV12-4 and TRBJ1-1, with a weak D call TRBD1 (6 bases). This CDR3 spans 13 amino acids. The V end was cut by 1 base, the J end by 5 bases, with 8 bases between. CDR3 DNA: TGTGCCAGCAGTTTAGGGGGGCGAACTGAAGCTTTCTTT. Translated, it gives CASSLGGRTEAFF.

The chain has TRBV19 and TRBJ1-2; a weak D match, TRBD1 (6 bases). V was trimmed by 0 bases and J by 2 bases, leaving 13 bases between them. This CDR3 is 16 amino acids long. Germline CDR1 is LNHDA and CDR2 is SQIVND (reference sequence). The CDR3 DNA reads TGTGCCAGTAGTATAGAGGCGGCCGGACAGAACTATGGCTACACCTTC. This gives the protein CASSIEAAGQNYGYTF.

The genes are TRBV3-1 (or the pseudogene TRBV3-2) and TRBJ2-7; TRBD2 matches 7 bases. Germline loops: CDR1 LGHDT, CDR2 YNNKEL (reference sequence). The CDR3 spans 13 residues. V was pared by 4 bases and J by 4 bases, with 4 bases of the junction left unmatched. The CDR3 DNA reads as TGTGCCAGCAGCCCTGGACTAGTTTACGAGCAGTACTTC. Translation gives CASSPGLVYEQYF.

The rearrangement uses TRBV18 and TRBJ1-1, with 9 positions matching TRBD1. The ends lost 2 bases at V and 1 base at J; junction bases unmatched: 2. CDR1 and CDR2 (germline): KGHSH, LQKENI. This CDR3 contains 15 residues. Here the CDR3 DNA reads TGTGCCAGCTCACCAGCGGGACAGGGGAACACTGAAGCTTTCTTT. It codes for CASSPAGQGNTEAFF. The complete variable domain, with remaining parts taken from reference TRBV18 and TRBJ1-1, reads NAGVMQNPRHLVRRRGQEARLRCSPMKGHSHVYWYRQLPEEGLKFMVYLQKENIIDESGMPKERFSAEFPKEGPSILRIQQVVRGDSAAYFCASSPAGQGNTEAFFGQGTRLTVV.

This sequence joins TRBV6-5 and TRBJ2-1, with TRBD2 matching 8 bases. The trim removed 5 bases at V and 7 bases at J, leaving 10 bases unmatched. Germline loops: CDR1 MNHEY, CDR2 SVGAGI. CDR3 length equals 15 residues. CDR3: CASSTPETSVNEQFF. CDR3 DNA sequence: TGTGCCAGCAGTACTCCCGAGACTAGCGTTAATGAGCAGTTCTTC.

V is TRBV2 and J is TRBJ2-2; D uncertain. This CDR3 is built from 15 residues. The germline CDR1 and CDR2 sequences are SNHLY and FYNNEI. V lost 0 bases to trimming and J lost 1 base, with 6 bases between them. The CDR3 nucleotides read TGTGCCAGCAGTGAAGCCGCGGTGAACACCGGGGAGCTGTTTTTT. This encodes CASSEAAVNTGELFF.

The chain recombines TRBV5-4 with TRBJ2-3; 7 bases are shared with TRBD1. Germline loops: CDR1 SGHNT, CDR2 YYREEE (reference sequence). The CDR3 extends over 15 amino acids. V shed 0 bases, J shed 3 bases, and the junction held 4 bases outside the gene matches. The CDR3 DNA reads TGTGCCAGCAGCTTGGACAGGGGTACAACAGATACGCAGTATTTT. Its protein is CASSLDRGTTDTQYF.

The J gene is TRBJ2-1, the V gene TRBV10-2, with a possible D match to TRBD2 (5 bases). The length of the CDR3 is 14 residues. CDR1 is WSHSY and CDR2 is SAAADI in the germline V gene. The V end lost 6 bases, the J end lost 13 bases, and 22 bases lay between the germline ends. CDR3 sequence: CASSPDQSSLDQFF. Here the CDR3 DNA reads TGCGCCAGCAGCCCCGATCAGTCTAGCCTAGACCAGTTCTTC.

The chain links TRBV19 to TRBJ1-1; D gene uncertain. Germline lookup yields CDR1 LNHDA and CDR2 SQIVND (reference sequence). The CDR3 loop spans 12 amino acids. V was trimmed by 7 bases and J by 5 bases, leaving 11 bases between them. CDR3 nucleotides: TGTGCCAGTACCTATGGACTGACTGAAGCTTTCTTT. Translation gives CASTYGLTEAFF.

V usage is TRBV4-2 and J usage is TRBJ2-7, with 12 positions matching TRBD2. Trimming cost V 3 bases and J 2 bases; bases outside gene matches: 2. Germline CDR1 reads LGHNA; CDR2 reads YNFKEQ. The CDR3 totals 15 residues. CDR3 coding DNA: TGTGCCAGCAGCCAGCTAGCGGGAGGGCCCTACGAGCAGTACTTC. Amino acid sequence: CASSQLAGGPYEQYF.

Here the CDR3 reads CASSRGEAGVYEQYF. CDR3 nucleotides: TGTGCCAGTAGCCGCGGGGAAGCGGGAGTCTACGAGCAGTACTTC. The rearrangement uses TRBV19 and TRBJ2-7; TRBD2 matches at 8 bases. CDR1 LNHDA and CDR2 SQIVND come from the germline V gene (reference sequence). The CDR3 extends over 15 amino acids. Losses at the gene ends were 6 bases for V and 3 bases for J; bases not matched to a gene: 10.

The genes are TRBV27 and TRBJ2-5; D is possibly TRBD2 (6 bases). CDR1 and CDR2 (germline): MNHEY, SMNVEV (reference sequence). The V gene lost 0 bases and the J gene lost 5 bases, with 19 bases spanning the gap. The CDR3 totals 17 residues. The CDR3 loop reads CASSLSAFGGRNETQYF. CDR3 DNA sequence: TGTGCCAGCAGTTTATCAGCTTTCGGGGGTCGGAACGAGACCCAGTACTTC.

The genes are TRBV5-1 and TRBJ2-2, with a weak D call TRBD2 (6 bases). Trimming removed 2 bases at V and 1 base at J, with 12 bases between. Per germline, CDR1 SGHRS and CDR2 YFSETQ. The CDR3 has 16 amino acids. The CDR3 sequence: CASSFVLGLNTGELFF. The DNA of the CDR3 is TGCGCCAGCAGCTTTGTGTTGGGACTGAACACCGGGGAGCTGTTTTTT.

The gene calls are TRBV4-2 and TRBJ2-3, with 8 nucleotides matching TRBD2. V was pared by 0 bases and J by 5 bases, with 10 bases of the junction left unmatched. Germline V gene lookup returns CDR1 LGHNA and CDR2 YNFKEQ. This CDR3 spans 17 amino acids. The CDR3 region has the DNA TGTGCCAGCAGCCAAGATCTTCCGGGGGGGGCAATAGATACGCAGTATTTT. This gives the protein CASSQDLPGGAIDTQYF.

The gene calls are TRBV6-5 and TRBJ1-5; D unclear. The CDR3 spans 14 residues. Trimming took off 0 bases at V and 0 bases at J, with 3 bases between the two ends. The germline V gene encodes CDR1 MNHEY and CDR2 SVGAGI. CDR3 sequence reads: CASSYSYSNQPQHF. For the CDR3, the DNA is TGTGCCAGCAGTTACTCTTATAGCAATCAGCCCCAGCATTTT.

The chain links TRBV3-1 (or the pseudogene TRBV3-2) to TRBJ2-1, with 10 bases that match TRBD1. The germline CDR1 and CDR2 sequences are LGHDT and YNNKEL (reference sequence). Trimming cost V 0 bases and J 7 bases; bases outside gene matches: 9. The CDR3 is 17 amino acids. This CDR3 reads CASSQDRYPGQGNEQFF. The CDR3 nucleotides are TGTGCCAGCAGCCAAGATAGATATCCGGGACAGGGGAATGAGCAGTTCTTC.

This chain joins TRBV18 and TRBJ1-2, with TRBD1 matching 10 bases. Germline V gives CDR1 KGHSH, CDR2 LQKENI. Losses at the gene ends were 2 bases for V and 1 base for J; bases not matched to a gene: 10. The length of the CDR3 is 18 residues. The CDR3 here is CASSPMGPGQGFNYGYTF. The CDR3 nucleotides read TGTGCCAGCTCACCAATGGGTCCGGGACAGGGGTTTAACTATGGCTACACCTTC.

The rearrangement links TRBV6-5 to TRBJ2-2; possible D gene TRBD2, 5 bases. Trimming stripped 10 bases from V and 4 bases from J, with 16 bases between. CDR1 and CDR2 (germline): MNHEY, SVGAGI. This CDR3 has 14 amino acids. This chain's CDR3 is CATLNRGFTGELFF. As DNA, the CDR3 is TGTGCCACGCTCAACCGAGGGTTCACCGGGGAGCTGTTTTTT.

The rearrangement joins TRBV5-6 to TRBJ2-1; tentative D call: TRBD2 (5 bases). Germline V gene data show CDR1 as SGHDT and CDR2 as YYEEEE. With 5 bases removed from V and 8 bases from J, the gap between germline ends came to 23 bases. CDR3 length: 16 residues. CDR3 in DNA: TGTGCCAGCAGTAAACAGCCGGGGTGGGATTCAGATGAGCAGTTCTTC. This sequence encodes CASSKQPGWDSDEQFF.

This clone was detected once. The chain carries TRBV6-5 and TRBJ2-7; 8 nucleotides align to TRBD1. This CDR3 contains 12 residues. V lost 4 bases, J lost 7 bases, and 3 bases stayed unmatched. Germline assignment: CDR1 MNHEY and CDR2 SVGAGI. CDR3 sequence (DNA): TGTGCCAGCAGTTCCCAGGGGGCAGAGCAGTACTTC. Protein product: CASSSQGAEQYF.

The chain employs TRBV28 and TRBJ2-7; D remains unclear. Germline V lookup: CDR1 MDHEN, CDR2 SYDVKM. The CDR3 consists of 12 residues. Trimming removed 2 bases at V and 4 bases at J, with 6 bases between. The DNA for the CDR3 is TGTGCCAGCAGTTTAACACAGTACGAGCAGTACTTC. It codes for CASSLTQYEQYF.